This note documents a single T cell receptor (beta chain) sequence. Antigen unknown. The data originate from a study of cytomegalovirus exposure and HLA in healthy donors. General study results and limits: In a later analysis, a missense DCLRE1C variant was linked to TCR beta V- and J-gene trimming.

The primer mix had 60 Vbeta and 13 Jbeta primers. Repertoires were generated with immunoSEQ multiplex PCR, while TCRdb's copy carries only in-frame clones and drops some. The table has about 190,000 clones, less than 85% seen once. CDR1 is GTSNPN, CDR2 SVGIG, per germline (reference sequence). The CDR3 contains 15 residues. The V segment lost 0 bases and the J segment 8 bases; nucleotides outside the gene matches: 5. The sample was PBMCs. The chain uses TRBV30 and TRBJ1-4; 11 bases map to TRBD1. This receptor was obtained from a young man in good health and CMV-seropositive. This CDR3 is CAWSVGTGGREKLFF. The CDR3 bases are TGTGCCTGGAGTGTGGGGACAGGGGGTCGGGAAAAACTGTTTTTT.